This T cell receptor beta chain derives from a study of shared clonotypes between healthy human individuals. This CDR3 is 11 amino acids long. V lost 6 bases and J lost 6; bases outside the gene matches: 2. Germline CDR1 reads DFQATT; CDR2 reads SNEGSKA (reference sequence). The assay ran at deep level. TCRdb's table, derived via immunoSEQ multiplex PCR, lists solely in-frame clones and lacks some. This table holds some 500,000 clones, approximately 80% found once. Donors comprised only Caucasian adults living in Nashville, Tennessee. Sample: PBMCs. The clonotype comes from a woman between 40 and 55 years old in good health. Some clones in this sample may be carry-over from other donors' samples. This chain connects TRBV20-1 to TRBJ1-2; TRBD1 agrees at 9 bases. CDR3 sequence reads: CSAWTGDGYTF. CDR3 bases: TGCAGTGCCTGGACAGGGGATGGCTACACCTTC.